This TCR beta chain is drawn from a study of cytotoxic CD8 clonotypes in ibrutinib-treated CLL. Study information: Sample averages reached about 260,000 productive templates and 94,082 productive rearrangements.

The protocol was immunoSEQ multiplex PCR, while the TCRdb copy is restricted to in-frame clones and leaves out a portion. The sample has about 50,000 clones, over 60% seen once. General study points: Progressing patients had sampling times that differed from those of sustained-remission patients.

Of note for this clone: Its antigen remains unknown.

The specimen was PBMCs, collected after 12 months of ibrutinib treatment. This clonotype was sampled from a human donor with chronic lymphocytic leukemia.

The chain's CDR3 is CASTLFRTDTQYF. CDR3 bases: TGTGCCAGCACGTTGTTCCGCACAGATACGCAGTATTTT. This chain uses TRBV6-6 with TRBJ2-3; no clear D. Germline assignment: CDR1 MNHNY and CDR2 SVGAGI (reference sequence). This CDR3 has 13 amino acids. Deletions cut 7 bases from V and 1 base from J, with 9 bases between.